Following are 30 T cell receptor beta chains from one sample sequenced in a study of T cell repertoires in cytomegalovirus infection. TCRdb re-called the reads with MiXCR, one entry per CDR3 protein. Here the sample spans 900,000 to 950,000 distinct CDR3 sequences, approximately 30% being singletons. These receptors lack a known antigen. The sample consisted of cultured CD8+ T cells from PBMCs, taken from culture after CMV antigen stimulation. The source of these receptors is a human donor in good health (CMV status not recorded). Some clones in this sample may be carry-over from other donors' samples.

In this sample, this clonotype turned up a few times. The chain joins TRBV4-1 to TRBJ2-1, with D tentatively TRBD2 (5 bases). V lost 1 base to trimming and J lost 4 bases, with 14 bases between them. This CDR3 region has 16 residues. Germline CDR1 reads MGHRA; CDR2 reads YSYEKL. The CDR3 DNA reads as TGCGCCAGCAGCCAAGCTAGCAGCGTTTCATACAATGAGCAGTTCTTC. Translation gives CASSQASSVSYNEQFF.

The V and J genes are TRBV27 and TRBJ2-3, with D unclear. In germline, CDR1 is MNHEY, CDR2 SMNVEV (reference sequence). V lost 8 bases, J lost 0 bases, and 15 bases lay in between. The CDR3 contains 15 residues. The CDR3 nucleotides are TGTGCCAGCTCGTGGGCTGGTTCCAGCACAGATACGCAGTATTTT. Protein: CASSWAGSSTDTQYF.

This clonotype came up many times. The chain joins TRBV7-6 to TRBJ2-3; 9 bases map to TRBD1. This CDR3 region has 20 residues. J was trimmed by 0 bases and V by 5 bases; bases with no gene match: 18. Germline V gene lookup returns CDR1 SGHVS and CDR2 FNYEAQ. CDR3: CASSKRLGTGTGPSTDTQYF. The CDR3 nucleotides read TGTGCCAGCAGCAAACGATTAGGGACAGGGACAGGGCCTAGCACAGATACGCAGTATTTT.

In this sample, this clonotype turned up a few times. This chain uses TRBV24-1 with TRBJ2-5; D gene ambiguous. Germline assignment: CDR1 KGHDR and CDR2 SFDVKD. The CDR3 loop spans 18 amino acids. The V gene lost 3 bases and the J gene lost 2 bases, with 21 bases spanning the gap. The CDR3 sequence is CATSDHLGIIGKQETQYF. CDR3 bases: TGTGCCACCAGTGATCACCTAGGTATAATCGGAAAACAAGAGACCCAGTACTTC.

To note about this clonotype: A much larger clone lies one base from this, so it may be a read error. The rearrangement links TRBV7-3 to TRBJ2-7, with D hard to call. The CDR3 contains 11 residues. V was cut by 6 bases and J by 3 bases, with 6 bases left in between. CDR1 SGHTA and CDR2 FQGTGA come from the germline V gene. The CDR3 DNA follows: TGTGCCAGCAGACACAACTACGAGCAGTACTTC. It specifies CASRHNYEQYF.

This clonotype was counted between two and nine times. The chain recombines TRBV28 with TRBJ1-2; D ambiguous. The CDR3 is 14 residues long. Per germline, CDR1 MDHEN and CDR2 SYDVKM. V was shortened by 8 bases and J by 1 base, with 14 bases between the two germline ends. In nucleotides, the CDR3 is TGTGCCAGCTACCCAGGCCGGGGTAACTATGGCTACACCTTC. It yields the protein CASYPGRGNYGYTF.

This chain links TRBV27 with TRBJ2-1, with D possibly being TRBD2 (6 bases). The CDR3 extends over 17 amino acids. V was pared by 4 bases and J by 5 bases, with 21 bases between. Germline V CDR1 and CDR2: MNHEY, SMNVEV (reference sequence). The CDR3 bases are TGTGCCAGCAGTTCTTATCCCCTAGCGAGTGGGGACAATGAGCAGTTCTTC. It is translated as CASSSYPLASGDNEQFF.

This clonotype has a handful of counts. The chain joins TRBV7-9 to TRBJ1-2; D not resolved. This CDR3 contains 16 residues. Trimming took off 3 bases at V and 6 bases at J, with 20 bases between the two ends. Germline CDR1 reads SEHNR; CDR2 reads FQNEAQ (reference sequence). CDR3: CASSFLDPTFRDGYTF. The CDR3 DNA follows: TGTGCCAGCAGCTTTTTAGACCCGACTTTTAGGGATGGCTACACCTTC.

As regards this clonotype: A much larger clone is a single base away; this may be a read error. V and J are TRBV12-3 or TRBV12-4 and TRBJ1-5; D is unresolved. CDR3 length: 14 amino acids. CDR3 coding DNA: TGTGCCAGCAGTCTTTCTAGGGTCGTTCAGTCCCAGCATTTT. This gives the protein CASSLSRVVQSQHF.

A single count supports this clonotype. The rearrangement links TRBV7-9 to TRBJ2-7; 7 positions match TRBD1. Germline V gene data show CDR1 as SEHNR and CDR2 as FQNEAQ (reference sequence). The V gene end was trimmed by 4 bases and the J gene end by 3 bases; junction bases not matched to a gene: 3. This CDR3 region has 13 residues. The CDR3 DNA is TGTGCCAGCAGCTGGGACAGCTTCTACGAGCAGTACTTC. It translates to CASSWDSFYEQYF.

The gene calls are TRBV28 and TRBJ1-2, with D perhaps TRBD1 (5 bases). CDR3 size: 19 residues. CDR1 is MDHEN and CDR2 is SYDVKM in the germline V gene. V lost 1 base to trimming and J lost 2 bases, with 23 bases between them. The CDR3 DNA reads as TGTGCCAGCAGTTTATTCCCCTCCCCTGCAGGGTCGTTAAACTATGGCTACACCTTC. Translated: CASSLFPSPAGSLNYGYTF.

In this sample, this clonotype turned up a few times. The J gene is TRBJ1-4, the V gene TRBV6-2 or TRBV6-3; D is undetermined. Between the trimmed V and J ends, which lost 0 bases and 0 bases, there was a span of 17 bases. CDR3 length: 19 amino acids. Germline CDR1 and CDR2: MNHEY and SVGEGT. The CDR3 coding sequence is TGTGCCAGCAGTTACTCGACTTTCGAGGGTGCCGCAACTAATGAAAAACTGTTTTTT. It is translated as CASSYSTFEGAATNEKLFF.

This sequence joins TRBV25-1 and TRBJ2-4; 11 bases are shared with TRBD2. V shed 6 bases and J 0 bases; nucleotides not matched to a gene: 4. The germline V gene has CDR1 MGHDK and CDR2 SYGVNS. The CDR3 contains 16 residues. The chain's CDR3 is CASRLTSGVAKNIQYF. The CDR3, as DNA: TGTGCCAGCAGGTTGACTAGCGGGGTAGCCAAAAACATTCAGTACTTC. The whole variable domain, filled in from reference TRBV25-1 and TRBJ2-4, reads EADIYQTPRYLVIGTGKKITLECSQTMGHDKMYWYQQDPGMELHLIHYSYGVNSTEKGDLSSESTVSRIRTEHFPLTLESARPSHTSQYLCASRLTSGVAKNIQYFGAGTRLSVL.

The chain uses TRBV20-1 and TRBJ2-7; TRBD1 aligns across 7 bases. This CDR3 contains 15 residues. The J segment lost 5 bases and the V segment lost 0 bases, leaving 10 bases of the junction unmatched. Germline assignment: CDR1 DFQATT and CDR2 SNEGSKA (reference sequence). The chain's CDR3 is CSARDLSVGTDEQYV. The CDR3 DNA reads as TGCAGTGCTAGAGATCTCTCTGTCGGGACAGACGAGCAGTACGTC.

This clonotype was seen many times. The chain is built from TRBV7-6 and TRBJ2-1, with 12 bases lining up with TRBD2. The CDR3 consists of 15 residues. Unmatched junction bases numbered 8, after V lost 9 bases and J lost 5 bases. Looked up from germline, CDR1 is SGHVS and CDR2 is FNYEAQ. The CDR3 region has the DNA TGTGCCAGTTCCCCAACTAGCGGGGGGAACAATGAGCAGTTCTTC. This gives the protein CASSPTSGGNNEQFF.

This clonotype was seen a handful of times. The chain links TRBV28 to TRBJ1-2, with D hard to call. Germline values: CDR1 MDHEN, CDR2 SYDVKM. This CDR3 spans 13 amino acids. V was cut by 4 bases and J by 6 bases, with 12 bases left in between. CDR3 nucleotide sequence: TGTGCCAGCAGTTCCCCGGGAGCTGATGGCTACACCTTC. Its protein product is CASSSPGADGYTF.

CDR3 region: CASSVGSEAFF. The DNA of the CDR3 is TGTGCCAGCAGTGTAGGTTCTGAAGCTTTCTTT. The chain has TRBV27 and TRBJ1-1, with D hard to call. The CDR3 spans 11 residues. V was shortened by 5 bases and J by 6 bases, with 7 bases between the two germline ends. Germline V gene sequence: CDR1 MNHEY, CDR2 SMNVEV (reference sequence).

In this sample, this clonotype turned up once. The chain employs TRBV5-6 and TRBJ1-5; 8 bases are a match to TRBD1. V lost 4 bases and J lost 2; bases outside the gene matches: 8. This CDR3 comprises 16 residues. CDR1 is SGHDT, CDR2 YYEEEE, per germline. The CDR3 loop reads CASSKWPGGGNQPQHF. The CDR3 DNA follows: TGTGCCAGCAGCAAATGGCCAGGGGGCGGCAATCAGCCCCAGCATTTT.

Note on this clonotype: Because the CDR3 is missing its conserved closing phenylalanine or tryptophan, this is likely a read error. The CDR3 spells CASSLEDSGGYNEQFV. CDR3 DNA sequence: TGTGCCAGCAGCTTAGAAGATAGCGGGGGGTACAATGAGCAGTTCGTC. The rearrangement uses TRBV7-9 and TRBJ2-1, with 10 bases fitting TRBD2. The CDR3 is made up of 16 amino acids. Germline-derived CDR1 and CDR2 are SEHNR and FQNEAQ (reference sequence). Trimming removed 1 base from V and 4 bases from J; junction bases left unmatched: 4.

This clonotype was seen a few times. The CDR3 protein is CASGLDRPVGEKLFF. Written as DNA, the CDR3 is TGTGCTAGTGGTTTGGACCGACCGGTGGGGGAAAAACTGTTTTTT. J is TRBJ1-4 and V is TRBV12-5; no definite D call. The germline V gene has CDR1 LGHNT and CDR2 FRNRAP. The germline V and J ends were trimmed by 1 base and 8 bases, with 14 bases remaining between them. This CDR3 comprises 15 residues.

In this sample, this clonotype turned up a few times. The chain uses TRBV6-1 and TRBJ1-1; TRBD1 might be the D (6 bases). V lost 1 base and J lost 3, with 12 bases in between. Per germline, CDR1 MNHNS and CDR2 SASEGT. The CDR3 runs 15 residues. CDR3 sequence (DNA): TGTGCCAGCAGTGAAGATGCGGGGGGCTACACTGAAGCTTTCTTT. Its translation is CASSEDAGGYTEAFF.

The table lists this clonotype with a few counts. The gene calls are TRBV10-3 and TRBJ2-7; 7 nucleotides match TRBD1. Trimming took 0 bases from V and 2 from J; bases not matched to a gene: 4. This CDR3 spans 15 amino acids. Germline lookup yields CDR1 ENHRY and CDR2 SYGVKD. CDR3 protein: CAISESGDSPYEQYV. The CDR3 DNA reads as TGTGCCATCAGTGAGTCGGGGGACAGCCCCTACGAGCAGTACGTC.

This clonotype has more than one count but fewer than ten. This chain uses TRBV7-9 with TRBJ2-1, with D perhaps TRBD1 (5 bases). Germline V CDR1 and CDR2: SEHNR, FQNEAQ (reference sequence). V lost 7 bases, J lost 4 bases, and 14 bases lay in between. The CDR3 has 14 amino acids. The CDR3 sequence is CASIAKGVYNEQFF. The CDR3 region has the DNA TGTGCCAGCATCGCGAAAGGGGTATACAATGAGCAGTTCTTC.

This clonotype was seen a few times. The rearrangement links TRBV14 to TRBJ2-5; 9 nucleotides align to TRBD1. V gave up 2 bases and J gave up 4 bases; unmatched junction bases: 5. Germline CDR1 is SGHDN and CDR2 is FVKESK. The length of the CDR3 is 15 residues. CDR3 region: CASSQLGQGRETQYF. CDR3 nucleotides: TGTGCCAGCAGCCAATTGGGACAGGGCAGAGAGACCCAGTACTTC. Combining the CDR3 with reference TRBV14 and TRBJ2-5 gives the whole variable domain EAGVTQFPSHSVIEKGQTVTLRCDPISGHDNLYWYRRVMGKEIKFLLHFVKESKQDESGMPNNRFLAERTGGTYSTLKVQPAELEDSGVYFCASSQLGQGRETQYFGPGTRLLVL.

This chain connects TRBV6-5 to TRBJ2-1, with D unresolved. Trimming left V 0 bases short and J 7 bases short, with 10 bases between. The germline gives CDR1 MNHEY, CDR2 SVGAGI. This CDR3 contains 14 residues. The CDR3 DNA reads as TGTGCCAGCAGTTACTCGGGCAGGTCAAATGAGCAGTTCTTC. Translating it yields CASSYSGRSNEQFF.

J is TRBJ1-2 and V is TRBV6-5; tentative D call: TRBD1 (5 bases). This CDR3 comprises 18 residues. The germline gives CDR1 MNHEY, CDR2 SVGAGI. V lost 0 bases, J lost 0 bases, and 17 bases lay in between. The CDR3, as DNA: TGTGCCAGCAGTTACTCTGCCCTGGACACAATTACTAACTATGGCTACACCTTC. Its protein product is CASSYSALDTITNYGYTF.

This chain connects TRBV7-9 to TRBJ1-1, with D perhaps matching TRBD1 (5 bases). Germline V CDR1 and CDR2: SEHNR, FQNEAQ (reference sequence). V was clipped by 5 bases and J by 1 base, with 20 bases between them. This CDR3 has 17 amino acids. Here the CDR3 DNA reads TGTGCCAGCAGCAGTCGACAGCTAACGTATTCGAACACTGAAGCTTTCTTT. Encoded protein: CASSSRQLTYSNTEAFF.

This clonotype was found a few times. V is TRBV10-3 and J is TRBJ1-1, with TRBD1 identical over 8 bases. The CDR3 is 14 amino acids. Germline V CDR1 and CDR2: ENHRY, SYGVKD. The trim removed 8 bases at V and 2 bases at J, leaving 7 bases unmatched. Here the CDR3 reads CAISGTGINTEAFF. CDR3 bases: TGTGCCATCTCCGGGACAGGTATAAACACTGAAGCTTTCTTT.

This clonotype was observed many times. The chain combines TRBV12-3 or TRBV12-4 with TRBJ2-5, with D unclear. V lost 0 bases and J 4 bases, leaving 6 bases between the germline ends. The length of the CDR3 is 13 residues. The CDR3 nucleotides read TGTGCCAGCAGTTTAGCCTACCTAGAGACCCAGTACTTC. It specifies CASSLAYLETQYF.

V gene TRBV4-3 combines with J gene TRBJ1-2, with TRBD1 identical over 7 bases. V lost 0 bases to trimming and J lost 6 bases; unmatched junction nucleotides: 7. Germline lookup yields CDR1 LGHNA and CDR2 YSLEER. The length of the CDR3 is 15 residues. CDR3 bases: TGCGCCAGCAGCCAAGATCTTGGAGGGGGCGATGGCTACACCTTC. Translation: CASSQDLGGGDGYTF.